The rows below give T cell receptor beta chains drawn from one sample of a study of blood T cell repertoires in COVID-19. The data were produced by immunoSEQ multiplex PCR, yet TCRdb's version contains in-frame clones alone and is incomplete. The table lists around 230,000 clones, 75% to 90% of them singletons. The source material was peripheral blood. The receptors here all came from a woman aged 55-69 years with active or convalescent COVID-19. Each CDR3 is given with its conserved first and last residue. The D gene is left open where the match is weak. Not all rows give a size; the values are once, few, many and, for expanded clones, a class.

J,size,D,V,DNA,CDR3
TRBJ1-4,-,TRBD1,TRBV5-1,TGCGCCAGCAGCGCCCGACAGGGGTCTAATGAAAAACTGTTTTTT,CASSARQGSNEKLFF
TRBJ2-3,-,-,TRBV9,TGTGCCAGCAGCCCCGTAGGGGGGGGAACAGATACGCAGTATTTT,CASSPVGGGTDTQYF
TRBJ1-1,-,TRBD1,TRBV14,TGTGCCAGCAGCCAAGGTGGACAGGGGAGCACTGAAGCTTTCTTT,CASSQGGQGSTEAFF
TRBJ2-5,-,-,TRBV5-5,TGTGCCAGCAGCTTGGGGAGGGCCCAAGAGACCCAGTACTTC,CASSLGRAQETQYF
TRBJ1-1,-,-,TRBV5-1,TGCGCCAGCAGGGGCTACATGAACACTGAAGCTTTCTTT,CASRGYMNTEAFF
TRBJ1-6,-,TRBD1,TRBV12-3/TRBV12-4,TGTGCCAGCAGAGGACAGGGTCATTCACCCCTCCACTTT,CASRGQGHSPLHF
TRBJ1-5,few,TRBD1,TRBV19,TGTGCCAGTAGTACCCGGACAGGGGGCGATCAGCCCCAGCATTTT,CASSTRTGGDQPQHF
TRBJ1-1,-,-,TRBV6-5,TGTGCCAGCAGAGGGGCGGACACTGAAGCTTTCTTT,CASRGADTEAFF
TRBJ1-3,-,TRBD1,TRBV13,TGTGCCAGCAGCCCAGGGGGTAGTGGAAACACCATATATTTT,CASSPGGSGNTIYF
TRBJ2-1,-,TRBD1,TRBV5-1,TGCGCCAGCAGCTTTGGGACAGGGGGCGCCGGTGAGCAGTTCTTC,CASSFGTGGAGEQFF
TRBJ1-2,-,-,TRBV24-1,TGTGCCACCAGCACCGAGTGGGGCGGCTACACCTTC,CATSTEWGGYTF
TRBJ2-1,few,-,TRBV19,TGTGCCAGTAGTATGGAGGGCAGGTCCGCTTACAATGAGCAGTTCTTC,CASSMEGRSAYNEQFF
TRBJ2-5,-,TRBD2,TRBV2,TGTGCCAGCAGTGAAGAACGGGGGGGCCTGGAGACCCAGTACTTC,CASSEERGGLETQYF
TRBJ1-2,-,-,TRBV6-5,TGTGCCAGCAGTTCCGGGTATGGCTACACCTTC,CASSSGYGYTF
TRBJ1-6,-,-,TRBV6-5,TGTGCCAGCAGCTCAGGGACAAGGATGAATTCACCCCTCCACTTT,CASSSGTRMNSPLHF
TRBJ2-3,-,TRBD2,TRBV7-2,TGTGCCAGCAGCTTAGGGCTAGCGGGGGGGACAGATACGCAGTATTTT,CASSLGLAGGTDTQYF
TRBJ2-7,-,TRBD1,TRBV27,TGTGCCACCTCCGGGACAGGGATCGGCGAGCAGTACTTC,CATSGTGIGEQYF
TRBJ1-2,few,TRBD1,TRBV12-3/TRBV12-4,TGTGCCAGCAGTTTAGACAGGGGCAATGGCTACACCTTC,CASSLDRGNGYTF
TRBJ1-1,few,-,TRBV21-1,-,CASSNYSCGRTEAFF
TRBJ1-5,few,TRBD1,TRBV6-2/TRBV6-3,TGTGCCAGCAGTTATACCACGGACAGGGGCAAGAATAGCAATCAGCCCCAGCATTTT,CASSYTTDRGKNSNQPQHF
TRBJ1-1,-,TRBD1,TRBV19,TGTGCCAGTAGTAGGGGACAGACAGGCACCACTGAAGCTTTCTTT,CASSRGQTGTTEAFF
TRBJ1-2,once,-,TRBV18,TGTGCCAGCTCACCACGCGACAGCAACTATGGCTACACCTTC,CASSPRDSNYGYTF
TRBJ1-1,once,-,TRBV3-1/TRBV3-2,TGTGCCAGCAGCCAAGCGCCTCGGACTGAAGCTTTCTTT,CASSQAPRTEAFF
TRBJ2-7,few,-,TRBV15,TGTGCCACCAGCAGCTCGATTAGCGGCCGGGGTCGGGACGAGCAGTACTTC,CATSSSISGRGRDEQYF
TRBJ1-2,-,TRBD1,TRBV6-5,TGTGCCAGCAGTTTCCCGGGACAGGCTATCTATGGCTACACCTTC,CASSFPGQAIYGYTF